This T cell receptor beta chain was sequenced for a study of CD8+CD57+ T cells in acquired aplastic anemia. Across the study: The study obtained roughly 10 million reads on average for CD4+ cells from healthy donors. Overall study findings and caveats: Patients shared some 29 CD8+ CDR3 sequences with controls.

The use of genomic DNA as template underpinned the TCR beta VDJ and CDR3 profiling. TCRdb processed the reads anew with MiXCR; each CDR3 protein has one entry. The table includes 190,000 or so distinct CDR3 sequences, approximately 60% detected once. The sample holds one count of this clonotype. Its target is not known. Germline CDR1 SEHNR, CDR2 FQNEAQ (reference sequence). The V end lost 2 bases, the J end lost 4 bases, and 20 bases lay between the germline ends. The length of the CDR3 is 17 residues. The V call is TRBV7-9, the J call TRBJ1-2; D is possibly TRBD1 (6 bases). The receptor was isolated from a human donor in good health. The sequenced sample consisted of sorted CD4+, CD8+, or CD8+CD57+ T cells (not recorded which) from PBMCs. CDR3 amino acids: CASSLLRGGVGPYGYTF. Written as DNA, the CDR3 is TGTGCCAGCAGCTTATTGAGGGGGGGCGTTGGCCCCTATGGCTACACCTTC.